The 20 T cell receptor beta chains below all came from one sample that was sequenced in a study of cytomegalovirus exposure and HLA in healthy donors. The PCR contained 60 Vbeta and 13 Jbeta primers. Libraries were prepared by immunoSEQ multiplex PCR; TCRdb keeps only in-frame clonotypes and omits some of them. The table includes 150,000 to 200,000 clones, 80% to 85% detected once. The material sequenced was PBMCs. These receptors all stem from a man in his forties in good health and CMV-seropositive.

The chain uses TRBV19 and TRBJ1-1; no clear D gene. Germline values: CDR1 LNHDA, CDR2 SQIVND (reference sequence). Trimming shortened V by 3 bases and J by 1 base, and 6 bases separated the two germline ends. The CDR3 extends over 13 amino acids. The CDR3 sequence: CASSMNGNTEAFF. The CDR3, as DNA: TGTGCCAGTAGTATGAACGGGAACACTGAAGCTTTCTTT.

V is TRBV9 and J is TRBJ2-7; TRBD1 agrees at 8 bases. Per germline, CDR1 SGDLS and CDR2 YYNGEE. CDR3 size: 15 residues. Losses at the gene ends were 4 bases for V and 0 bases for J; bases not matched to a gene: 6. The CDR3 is CASSSRTGSSYEQYF. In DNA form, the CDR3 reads TGTGCCAGCAGCTCACGGACAGGGTCCTCCTACGAGCAGTACTTC. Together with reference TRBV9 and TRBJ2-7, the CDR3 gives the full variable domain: DSGVTQTPKHLITATGQRVTLRCSPRSGDLSVYWYQQSLDQGLQFLIQYYNGEERAKGNILERFSAQQFPDLHSELNLSSLELGDSALYFCASSSRTGSSYEQYFGPGTRLTVT.

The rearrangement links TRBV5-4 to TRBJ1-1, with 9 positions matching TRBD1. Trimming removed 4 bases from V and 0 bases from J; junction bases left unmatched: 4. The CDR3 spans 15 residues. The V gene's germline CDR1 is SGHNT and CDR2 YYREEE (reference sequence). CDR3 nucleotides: TGTGCCAGCAGCAGGGGACAGGGCCTGAACACTGAAGCTTTCTTT. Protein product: CASSRGQGLNTEAFF. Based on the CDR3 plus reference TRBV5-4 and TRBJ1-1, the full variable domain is ETGVTQSPTHLIKTRGQQVTLRCSSQSGHNTVSWYQQALGQGPQFIFQYYREEENGRGNFPPRFSGLQFPNYSSELNVNALELDDSALYLCASSRGQGLNTEAFFGQGTRLTVV.

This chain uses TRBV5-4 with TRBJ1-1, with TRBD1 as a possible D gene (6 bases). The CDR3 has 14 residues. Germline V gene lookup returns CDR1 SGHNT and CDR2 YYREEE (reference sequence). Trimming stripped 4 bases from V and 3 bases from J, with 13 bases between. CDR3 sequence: CASSPGDRHTEAFF. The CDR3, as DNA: TGTGCCAGCAGCCCAGGGGATAGGCACACTGAAGCTTTCTTT.

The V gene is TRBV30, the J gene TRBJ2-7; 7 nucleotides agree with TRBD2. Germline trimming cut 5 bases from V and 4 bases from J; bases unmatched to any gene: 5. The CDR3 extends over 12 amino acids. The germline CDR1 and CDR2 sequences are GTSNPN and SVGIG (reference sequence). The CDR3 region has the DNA TGTGCCTGGGGGGGGGTGTTATACGAGCAGTACTTC. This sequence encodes CAWGGVLYEQYF.

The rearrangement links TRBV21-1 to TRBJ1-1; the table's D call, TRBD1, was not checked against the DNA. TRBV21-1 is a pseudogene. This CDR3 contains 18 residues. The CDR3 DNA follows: TGTGCCAGCAGCAAAGATGGGGGCCCAGCCAAATTGCCCGGTGCAGCTTTCTTT. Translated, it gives CASSKDGGPAKLPGAAFF.

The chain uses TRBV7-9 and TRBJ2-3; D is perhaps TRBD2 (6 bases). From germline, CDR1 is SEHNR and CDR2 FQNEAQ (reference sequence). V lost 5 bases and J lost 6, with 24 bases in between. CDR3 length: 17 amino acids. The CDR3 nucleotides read TGTGCCAGCAGCCCAAGGGACTCCCCAATAGCGAGGGATACGCAGTATTTT. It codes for CASSPRDSPIARDTQYF.

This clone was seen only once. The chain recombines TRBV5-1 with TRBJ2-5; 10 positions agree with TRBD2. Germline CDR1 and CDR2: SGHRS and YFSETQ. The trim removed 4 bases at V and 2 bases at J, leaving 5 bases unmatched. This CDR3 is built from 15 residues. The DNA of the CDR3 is TGCGCCAGCAGCATGGAAGCGGGGGGGCAAGAGACCCAGTACTTC. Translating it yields CASSMEAGGQETQYF.

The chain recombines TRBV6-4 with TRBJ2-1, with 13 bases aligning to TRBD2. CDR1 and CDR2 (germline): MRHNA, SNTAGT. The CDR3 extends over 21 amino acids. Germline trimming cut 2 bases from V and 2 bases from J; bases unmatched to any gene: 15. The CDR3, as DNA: TGTGCCAGCAGTGACACCCTAGGACTAGCGGGGGCCGAACCTCCCTACAATGAGCAGTTCTTC. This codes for CASSDTLGLAGAEPPYNEQFF.

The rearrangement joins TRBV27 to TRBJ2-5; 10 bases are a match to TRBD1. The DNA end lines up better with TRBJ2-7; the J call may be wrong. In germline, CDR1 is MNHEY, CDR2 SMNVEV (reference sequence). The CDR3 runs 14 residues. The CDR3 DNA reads TGTGCCAGCAGCCTGGGGACAGGGGCGGACGAGCAGTACTTC. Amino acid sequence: CASSLGTGADEQYF.

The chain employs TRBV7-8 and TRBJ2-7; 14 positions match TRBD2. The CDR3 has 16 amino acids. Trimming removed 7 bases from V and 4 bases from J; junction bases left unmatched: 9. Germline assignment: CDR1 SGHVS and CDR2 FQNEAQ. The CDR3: CASTSLTSGGAYEQYF. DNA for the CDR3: TGTGCCAGCACCTCCTTGACTAGCGGGGGGGCGTACGAGCAGTACTTC.

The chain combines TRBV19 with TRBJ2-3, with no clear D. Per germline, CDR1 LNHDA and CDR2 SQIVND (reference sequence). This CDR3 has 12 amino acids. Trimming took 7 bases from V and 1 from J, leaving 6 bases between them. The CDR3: CASTSGTDTQYF. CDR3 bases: TGTGCCAGTACCTCGGGCACAGATACGCAGTATTTT.

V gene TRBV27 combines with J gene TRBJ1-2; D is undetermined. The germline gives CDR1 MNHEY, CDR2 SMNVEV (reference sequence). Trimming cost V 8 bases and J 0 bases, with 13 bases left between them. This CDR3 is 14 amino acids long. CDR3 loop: CASLKLGANYGYTF. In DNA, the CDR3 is TGTGCCAGCCTTAAGTTGGGCGCTAACTATGGCTACACCTTC.

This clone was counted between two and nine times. CDR3: CASSLSQGYEQYF. DNA of the CDR3: TGTGCCAGCAGCTTATCACAGGGCTACGAGCAGTACTTC. V is TRBV7-3 and J is TRBJ2-5; D is perhaps TRBD1 (6 bases). The DNA end favors TRBJ2-7, so the J call may be wrong. The CDR3 spans 13 residues. Germline V CDR1 and CDR2: SGHTA, FQGTGA.

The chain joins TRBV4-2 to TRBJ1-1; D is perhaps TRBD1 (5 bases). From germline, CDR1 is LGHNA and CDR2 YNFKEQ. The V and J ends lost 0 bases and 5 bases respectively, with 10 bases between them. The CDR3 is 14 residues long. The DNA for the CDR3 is TGTGCCAGCAGCCAAGATTGGGGGGAAACTGAAGCTTTCTTT. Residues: CASSQDWGETEAFF.

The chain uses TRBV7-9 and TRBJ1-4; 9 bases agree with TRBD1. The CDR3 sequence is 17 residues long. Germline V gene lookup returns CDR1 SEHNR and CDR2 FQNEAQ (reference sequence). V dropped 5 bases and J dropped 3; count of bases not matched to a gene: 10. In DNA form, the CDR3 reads TGTGCCAGCAGCCTCCGGGGCAACAGGGGGCCTAATGAAAAACTGTTTTTT. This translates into CASSLRGNRGPNEKLFF. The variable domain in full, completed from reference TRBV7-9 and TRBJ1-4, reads DTGVSQNPRHKITKRGQNVTFRCDPISEHNRLYWYRQTLGQGPEFLTYFQNEAQLEKSRLLSDRFSAERPKGSFSTLEIQRTEQGDSAMYLCASSLRGNRGPNEKLFFGSGTQLSVL.

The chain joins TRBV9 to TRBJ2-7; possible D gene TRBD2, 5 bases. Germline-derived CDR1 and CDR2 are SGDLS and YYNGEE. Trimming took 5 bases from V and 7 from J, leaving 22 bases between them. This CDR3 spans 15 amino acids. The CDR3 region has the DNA TGTGCCAGCAGTCCCCTAGCATCCGGGCCTGGGGAGCAGTACTTC. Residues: CASSPLASGPGEQYF. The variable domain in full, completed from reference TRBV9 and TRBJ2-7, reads DSGVTQTPKHLITATGQRVTLRCSPRSGDLSVYWYQQSLDQGLQFLIQYYNGEERAKGNILERFSAQQFPDLHSELNLSSLELGDSALYFCASSPLASGPGEQYFGPGTRLTVT.

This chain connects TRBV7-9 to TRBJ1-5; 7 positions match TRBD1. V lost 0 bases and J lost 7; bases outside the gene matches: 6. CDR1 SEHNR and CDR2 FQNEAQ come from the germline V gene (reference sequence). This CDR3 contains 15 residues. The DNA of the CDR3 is TGTGCCAGCAGCTTAGCGACAGGGATCCAGCAGCCCCAGCATTTT. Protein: CASSLATGIQQPQHF.

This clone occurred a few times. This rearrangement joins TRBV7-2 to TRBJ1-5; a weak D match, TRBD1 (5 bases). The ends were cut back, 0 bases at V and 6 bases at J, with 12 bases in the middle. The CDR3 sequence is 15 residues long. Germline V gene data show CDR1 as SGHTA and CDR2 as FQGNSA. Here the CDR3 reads CASSLARGEGQPQHF. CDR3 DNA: TGTGCCAGCAGCTTAGCGCGAGGGGAGGGTCAGCCCCAGCATTTT.

The CDR3: CASSGKQDSSYNEQFF. In DNA, the CDR3 is TGTGCCAGCAGTGGAAAACAGGATAGCTCCTACAATGAGCAGTTCTTC. V is TRBV6-1 and J is TRBJ2-1; a possible D gene is TRBD1 (5 bases). CDR3 size: 16 residues. The V and J ends lost 4 bases and 0 bases respectively, with 13 bases between them. Per the germline V gene, CDR1 is MNHNS and CDR2 is SASEGT.